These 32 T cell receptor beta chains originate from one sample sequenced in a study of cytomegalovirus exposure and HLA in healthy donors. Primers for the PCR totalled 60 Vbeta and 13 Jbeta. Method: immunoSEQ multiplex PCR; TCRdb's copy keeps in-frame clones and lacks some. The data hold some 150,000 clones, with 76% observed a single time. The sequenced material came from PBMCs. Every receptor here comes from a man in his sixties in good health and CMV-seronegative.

CDR3: CAWADSNTEAFF. The CDR3 nucleotides read TGTGCCTGGGCAGACAGTAACACTGAAGCTTTCTTT. The chain carries TRBV30 and TRBJ1-1; tentatively, D is TRBD1 (5 bases). Trimming cost V 5 bases and J 2 bases, with 9 bases left between them. Germline V CDR1 and CDR2: GTSNPN, SVGIG (reference sequence). The CDR3 has 12 amino acids.

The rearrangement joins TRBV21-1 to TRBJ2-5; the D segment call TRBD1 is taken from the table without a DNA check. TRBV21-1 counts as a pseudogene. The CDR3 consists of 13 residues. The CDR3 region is CASSKGENRTQYF. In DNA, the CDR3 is TGTGCCAGCAGCAAAGGCGAGAACAGGACCCAGTACTTC.

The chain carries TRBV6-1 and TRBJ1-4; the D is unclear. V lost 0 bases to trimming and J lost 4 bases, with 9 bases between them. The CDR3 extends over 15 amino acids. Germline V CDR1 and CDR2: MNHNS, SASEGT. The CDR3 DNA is TGTGCCAGCAGTGAAGCCGCCGGGATTAATGAAAAACTGTTTTTT. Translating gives CASSEAAGINEKLFF.

In DNA form, the CDR3 reads TGTGCCAGCAGCATCCGGGACAGGGACCTCTATGGCTACACCTTC. It encodes CASSIRDRDLYGYTF. This rearrangement joins TRBV5-6 to TRBJ1-2, with 9 nucleotides matching TRBD1. The CDR3 extends over 15 amino acids. Germline loops: CDR1 SGHDT, CDR2 YYEEEE. V lost 4 bases to trimming and J lost 4 bases; unmatched junction nucleotides: 8.

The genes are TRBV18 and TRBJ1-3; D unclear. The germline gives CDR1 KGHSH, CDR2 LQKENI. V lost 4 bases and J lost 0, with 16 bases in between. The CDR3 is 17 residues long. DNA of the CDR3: TGTGCCAGCTCACGTACCAACAGAGACCCCTCTGGAAACACCATATATTTT. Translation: CASSRTNRDPSGNTIYF.

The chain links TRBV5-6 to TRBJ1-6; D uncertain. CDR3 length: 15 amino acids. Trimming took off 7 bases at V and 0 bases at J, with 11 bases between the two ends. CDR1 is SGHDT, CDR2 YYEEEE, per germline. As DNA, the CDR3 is TGTGCCAGCGGGCAGCAAAGCTCCTATAATTCACCCCTCCACTTT. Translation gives CASGQQSSYNSPLHF.

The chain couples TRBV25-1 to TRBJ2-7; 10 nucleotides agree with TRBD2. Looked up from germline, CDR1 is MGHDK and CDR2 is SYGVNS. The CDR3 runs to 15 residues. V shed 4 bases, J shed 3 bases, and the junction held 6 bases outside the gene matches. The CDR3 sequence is CASSGSGRAIYEQYF. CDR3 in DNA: TGTGCCAGCAGTGGAAGCGGGAGGGCCATCTACGAGCAGTACTTC.

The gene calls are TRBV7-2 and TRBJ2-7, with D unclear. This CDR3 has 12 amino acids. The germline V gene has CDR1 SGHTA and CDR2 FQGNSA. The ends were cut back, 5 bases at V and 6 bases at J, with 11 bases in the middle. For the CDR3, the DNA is TGTGCCAGCAGCCCCCTTGTCGGCGAGCAGTACTTC. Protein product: CASSPLVGEQYF.

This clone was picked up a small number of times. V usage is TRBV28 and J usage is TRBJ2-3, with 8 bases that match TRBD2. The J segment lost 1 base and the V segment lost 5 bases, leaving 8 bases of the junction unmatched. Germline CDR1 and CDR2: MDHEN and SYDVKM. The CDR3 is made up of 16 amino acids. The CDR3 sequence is CASSTNPGLGTDTQYF. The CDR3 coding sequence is TGTGCCAGCAGTACCAATCCGGGACTAGGCACAGATACGCAGTATTTT.

The CDR3 region is CASNPTGYDGNTIYF. The DNA for the CDR3 is TGTGCCAGTAACCCGACAGGGTATGATGGAAACACCATATATTTT. The J gene is TRBJ1-3, the V gene TRBV19; TRBD1 matches 7 bases. Germline lookup yields CDR1 LNHDA and CDR2 SQIVND (reference sequence). V gave up 7 bases and J gave up 3 bases; unmatched junction bases: 9. The CDR3 has 15 amino acids.

CDR3 protein: CATLAGMPHEQYF. The CDR3 bases are TGTGCCACCCTAGCGGGAATGCCCCACGAGCAGTACTTC. The chain couples TRBV6-5 to TRBJ2-7, with 9 bases lining up with TRBD2. Germline CDR1 MNHEY, CDR2 SVGAGI. V dropped 10 bases and J dropped 5; count of bases not matched to a gene: 9. This CDR3 region has 13 residues.

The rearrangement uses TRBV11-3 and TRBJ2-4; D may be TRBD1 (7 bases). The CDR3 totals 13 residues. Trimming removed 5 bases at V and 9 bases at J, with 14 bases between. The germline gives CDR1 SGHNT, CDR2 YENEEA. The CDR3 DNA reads TGTGCCAGCAGCGGGAGACAGGGAGGCATTCAGTACTTC. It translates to CASSGRQGGIQYF.

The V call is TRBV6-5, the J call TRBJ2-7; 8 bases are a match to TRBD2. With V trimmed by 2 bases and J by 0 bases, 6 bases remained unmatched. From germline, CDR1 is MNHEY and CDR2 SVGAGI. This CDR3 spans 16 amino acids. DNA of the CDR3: TGTGCCAGCAGTTACGGGGCGAGCGGGAGCTCCTACGAGCAGTACTTC. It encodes CASSYGASGSSYEQYF.

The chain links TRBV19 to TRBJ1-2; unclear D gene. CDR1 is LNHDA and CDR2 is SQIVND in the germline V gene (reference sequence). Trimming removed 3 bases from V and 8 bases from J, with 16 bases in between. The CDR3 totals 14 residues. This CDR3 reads CASSILKNSGGYTF. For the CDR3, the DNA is TGTGCCAGTAGTATCCTGAAGAACTCAGGAGGCTACACCTTC.

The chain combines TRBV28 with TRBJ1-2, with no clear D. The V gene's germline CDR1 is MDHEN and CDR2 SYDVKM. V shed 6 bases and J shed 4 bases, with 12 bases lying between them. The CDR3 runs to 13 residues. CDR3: CASSPTIFYGYTF. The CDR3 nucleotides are TGTGCCAGCAGCCCAACAATCTTCTATGGCTACACCTTC.

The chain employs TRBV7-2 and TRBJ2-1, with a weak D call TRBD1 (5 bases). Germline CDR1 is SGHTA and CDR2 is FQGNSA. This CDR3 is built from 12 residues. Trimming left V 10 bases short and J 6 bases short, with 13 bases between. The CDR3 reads CATGYTGNEQFF. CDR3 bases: TGTGCCACAGGGTATACGGGCAATGAGCAGTTCTTC.

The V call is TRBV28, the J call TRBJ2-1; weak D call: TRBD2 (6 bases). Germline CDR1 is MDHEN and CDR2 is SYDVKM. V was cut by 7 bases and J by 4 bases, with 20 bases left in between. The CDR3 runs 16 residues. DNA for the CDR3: TGTGCCAGCACATCCGCGGGGTCAGGGAGTTACAATGAGCAGTTCTTC. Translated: CASTSAGSGSYNEQFF. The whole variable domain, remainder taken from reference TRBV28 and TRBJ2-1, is DVKVTQSSRYLVKRTGEKVFLECVQDMDHENMFWYRQDPGLGLRLIYFSYDVKMKEKGDIPEGYSVSREKKERFSLILESASTNQTSMYLCASTSAGSGSYNEQFFGPGTRLTVL.

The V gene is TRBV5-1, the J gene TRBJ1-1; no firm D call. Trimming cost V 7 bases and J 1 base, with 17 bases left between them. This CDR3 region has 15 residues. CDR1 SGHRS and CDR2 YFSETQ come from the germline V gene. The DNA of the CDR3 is TGCGCCAGCCCTACTCTCGCCCTTCCGAACACTGAAGCTTTCTTT. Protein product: CASPTLALPNTEAFF.

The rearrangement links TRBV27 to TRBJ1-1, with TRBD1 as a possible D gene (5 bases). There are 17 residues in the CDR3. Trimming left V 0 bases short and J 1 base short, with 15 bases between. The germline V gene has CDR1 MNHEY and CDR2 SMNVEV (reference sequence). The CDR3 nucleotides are TGTGCCAGCAGTTTATCGGGATACCCCGGACAGAACACTGAAGCTTTCTTT. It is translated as CASSLSGYPGQNTEAFF.

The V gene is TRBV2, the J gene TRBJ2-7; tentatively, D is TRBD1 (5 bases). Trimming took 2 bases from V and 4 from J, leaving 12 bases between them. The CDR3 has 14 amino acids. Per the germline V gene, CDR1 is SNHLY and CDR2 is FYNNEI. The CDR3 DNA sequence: TGTGCCAGCAGTGAAAGGGGCAGGGTTTACGAGCAGTACTTC. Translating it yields CASSERGRVYEQYF.

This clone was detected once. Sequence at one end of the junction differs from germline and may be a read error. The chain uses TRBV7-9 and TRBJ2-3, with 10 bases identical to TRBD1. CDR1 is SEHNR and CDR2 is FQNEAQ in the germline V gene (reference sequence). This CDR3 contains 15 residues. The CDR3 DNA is TGTTCCAGCAGTCGGACAGGGGGTGGCACAGATACGCAGTATTTT. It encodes CSSSRTGGGTDTQYF.

The CDR3 DNA sequence: TGTGCCAGCAGTTACTCGGGCAGTAAAGAGACCCAGTACTTC. Protein: CASSYSGSKETQYF. This chain uses TRBV6-5 with TRBJ2-5; D uncertain. The length of the CDR3 is 14 residues. The germline V gene has CDR1 MNHEY and CDR2 SVGAGI. Trimming left V 0 bases short and J 3 bases short, with 8 bases between.

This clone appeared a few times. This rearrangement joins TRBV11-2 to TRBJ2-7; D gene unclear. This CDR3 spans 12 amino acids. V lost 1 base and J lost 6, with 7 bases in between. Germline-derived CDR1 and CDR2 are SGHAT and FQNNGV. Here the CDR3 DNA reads TGTGCCAGCAGCTTAGCCACGGGCGAGCAGTACTTC. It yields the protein CASSLATGEQYF.

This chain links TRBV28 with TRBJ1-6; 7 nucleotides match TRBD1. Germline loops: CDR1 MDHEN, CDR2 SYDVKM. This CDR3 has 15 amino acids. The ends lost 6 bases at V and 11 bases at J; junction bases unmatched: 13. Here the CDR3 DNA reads TGTGCCAGCAGCCCACCCGGAGGGGGCGCGACACCCCTCCACTTT. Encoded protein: CASSPPGGGATPLHF. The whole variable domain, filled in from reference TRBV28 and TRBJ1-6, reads DVKVTQSSRYLVKRTGEKVFLECVQDMDHENMFWYRQDPGLGLRLIYFSYDVKMKEKGDIPEGYSVSREKKERFSLILESASTNQTSMYLCASSPPGGGATPLHFGNGTRLTVT.

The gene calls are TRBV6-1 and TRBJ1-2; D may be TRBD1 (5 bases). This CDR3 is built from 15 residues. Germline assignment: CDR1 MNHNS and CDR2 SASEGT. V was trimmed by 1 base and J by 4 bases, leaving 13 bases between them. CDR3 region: CASSEGRGSFYGYTF. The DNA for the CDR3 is TGTGCCAGCAGTGAAGGAAGGGGCTCTTTCTATGGCTACACCTTC.

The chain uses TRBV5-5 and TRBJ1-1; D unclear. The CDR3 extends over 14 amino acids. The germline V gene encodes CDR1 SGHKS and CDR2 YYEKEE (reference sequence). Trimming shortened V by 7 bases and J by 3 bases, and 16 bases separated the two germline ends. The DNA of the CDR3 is TGTGCCAGCCGTTCAGGTCTTGTTTACACTGAAGCTTTCTTT. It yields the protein CASRSGLVYTEAFF.

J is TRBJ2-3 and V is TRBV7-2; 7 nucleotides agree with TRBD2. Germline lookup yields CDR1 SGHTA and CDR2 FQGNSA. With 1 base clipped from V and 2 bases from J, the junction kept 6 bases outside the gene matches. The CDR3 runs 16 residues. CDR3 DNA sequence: TGTGCCAGCAGCTTAGTCGGGGGGTACACCACAGATACGCAGTATTTT. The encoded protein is CASSLVGGYTTDTQYF.

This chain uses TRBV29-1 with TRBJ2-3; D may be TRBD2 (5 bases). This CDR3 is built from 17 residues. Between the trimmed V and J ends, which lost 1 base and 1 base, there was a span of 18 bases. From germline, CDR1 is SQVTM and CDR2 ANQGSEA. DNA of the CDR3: TGCAGCGTTGAAGGATGGGCGGAGGCTAGTGGCACAGATACGCAGTATTTT. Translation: CSVEGWAEASGTDTQYF.

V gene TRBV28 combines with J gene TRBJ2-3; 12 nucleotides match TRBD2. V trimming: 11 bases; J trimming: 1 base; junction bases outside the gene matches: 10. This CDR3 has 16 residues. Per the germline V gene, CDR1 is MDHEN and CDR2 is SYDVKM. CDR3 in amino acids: CALASGGAWGTDTQYF. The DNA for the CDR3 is TGTGCCCTTGCTAGCGGGGGGGCCTGGGGCACAGATACGCAGTATTTT.

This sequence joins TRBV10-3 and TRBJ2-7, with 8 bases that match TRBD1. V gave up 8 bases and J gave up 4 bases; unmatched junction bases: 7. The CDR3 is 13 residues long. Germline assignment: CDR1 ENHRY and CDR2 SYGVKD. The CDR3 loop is CAIGGTGTYEQYF. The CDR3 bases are TGTGCCATCGGCGGGACAGGAACTTACGAGCAGTACTTC.

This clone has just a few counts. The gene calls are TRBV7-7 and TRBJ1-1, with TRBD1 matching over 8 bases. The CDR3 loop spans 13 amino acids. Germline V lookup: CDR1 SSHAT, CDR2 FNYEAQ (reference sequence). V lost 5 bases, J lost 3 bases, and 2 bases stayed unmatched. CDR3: CASSPQGDTEAFF. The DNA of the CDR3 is TGTGCCAGCAGCCCACAGGGGGACACTGAAGCTTTCTTT.

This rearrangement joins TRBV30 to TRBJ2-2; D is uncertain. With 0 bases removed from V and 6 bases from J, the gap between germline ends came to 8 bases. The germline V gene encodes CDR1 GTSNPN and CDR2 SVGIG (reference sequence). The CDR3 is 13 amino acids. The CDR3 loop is CAWSVIRAGELFF. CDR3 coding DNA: TGTGCCTGGAGTGTAATCCGAGCCGGGGAGCTGTTTTTT.